These 32 T cell receptor beta chains were sequenced from one sample in a study of blood T cell repertoires in COVID-19. Method: immunoSEQ multiplex PCR; TCRdb's copy keeps in-frame clones and lacks some. Here the sample spans 110,000 or so clones, about 88% being singletons. The sample was peripheral blood. All receptors come from a woman in her 70s who had recovered from COVID-19.

The rearrangement joins TRBV5-5 to TRBJ1-3; D is undetermined. The CDR3 has 15 residues. Germline-derived CDR1 and CDR2 are SGHKS and YYEKEE (reference sequence). Between the trimmed V and J ends, which lost 0 bases and 0 bases, there was a span of 7 bases. As DNA, the CDR3 is TGTGCCAGCAGCTTGGTGTCAGGCTCTGGAAACACCATATATTTT. Translated: CASSLVSGSGNTIYF.

The CDR3 DNA sequence: TGCGCCAGCAGCCAGACAGGGGGCCAGGATACGCAGTATTTT. Translating it yields CASSQTGGQDTQYF. This sequence joins TRBV4-3 and TRBJ2-3, with TRBD1 matching over 10 bases. Germline-derived CDR1 and CDR2 are LGHNA and YSLEER. CDR3 length: 14 residues. V lost 3 bases and J lost 6; bases outside the gene matches: 3.

The chain has TRBV5-1 and TRBJ2-2; weak D call: TRBD1 (5 bases). The CDR3 sequence is 12 residues long. The V gene lost 4 bases and the J gene lost 7 bases, with 8 bases spanning the gap. Germline loops: CDR1 SGHRS, CDR2 YFSETQ. CDR3 region: CASSTQGGELFF. CDR3 in DNA: TGCGCCAGCAGCACCCAGGGCGGGGAGCTGTTTTTT.

The chain combines TRBV19 with TRBJ1-5; D uncertain. Germline lookup yields CDR1 LNHDA and CDR2 SQIVND (reference sequence). The V and J ends lost 3 bases and 1 base respectively, with 19 bases between them. The CDR3 is made up of 18 amino acids. CDR3 DNA sequence: TGTGCCAGTAGTATGGGGTGGGGAGGTAAGGGAAGCAATCAGCCCCAGCATTTT. This encodes CASSMGWGGKGSNQPQHF.

The V call is TRBV20-1, the J call TRBJ2-5, with TRBD2 matching 8 bases. Germline-derived CDR1 and CDR2 are DFQATT and SNEGSKA (reference sequence). CDR3 length equals 16 residues. V lost 3 bases and J lost 0; bases outside the gene matches: 9. CDR3 bases: TGCAGTGCTAGTCCACGGGGGGGGGAGTACCAAGAGACCCAGTACTTC. Translation: CSASPRGGEYQETQYF.

V and J are TRBV2 and TRBJ2-4; D remains ambiguous. The length of the CDR3 is 11 residues. Germline V lookup: CDR1 SNHLY, CDR2 FYNNEI. Trimming stripped 11 bases from V and 5 bases from J, with 10 bases between. CDR3 residues: CAQMRQNIQYF. DNA for the CDR3: TGTGCCCAGATGAGGCAAAACATTCAGTACTTC.

This clone was seen a handful of times. The chain combines TRBV18 with TRBJ2-7, with 9 positions matching TRBD1. J gave up 8 bases and V 0 bases, and 2 bases lay outside the gene matches. Germline lookup yields CDR1 KGHSH and CDR2 LQKENI. The CDR3 runs 13 residues. Here the CDR3 DNA reads TGTGCCAGCTCACCACCGGGACAGGGTAAGCAGTACTTC. Its protein is CASSPPGQGKQYF.

The chain combines TRBV7-9 with TRBJ2-1; 8 nucleotides line up with TRBD2. With V trimmed by 3 bases and J by 3 bases, 7 bases remained unmatched. The CDR3 is made up of 16 amino acids. CDR1 is SEHNR, CDR2 FQNEAQ, per germline (reference sequence). The CDR3 DNA reads as TGTGCCAGCAGCTTCCCCCCCGGGGGGGACTACAATGAGCAGTTCTTC. Its protein is CASSFPPGGDYNEQFF.

V and J are TRBV7-2 and TRBJ2-7, with D perhaps TRBD1 (6 bases). This CDR3 has 15 residues. The germline V gene has CDR1 SGHTA and CDR2 FQGNSA. Trimming shortened V by 5 bases and J by 0 bases, and 14 bases separated the two germline ends. CDR3 nucleotides: TGTGCCAGCAGCGGTGCAGGGGTCTTCTCCTACGAGCAGTACTTC. Its protein product is CASSGAGVFSYEQYF.

DNA of the CDR3: TGTGCCAGCAGCTTGGCACAGGGTGAAGGTTACACGCAGTATTTT. Translating gives CASSLAQGEGYTQYF. This sequence joins TRBV5-6 and TRBJ2-3; a possible D gene is TRBD1 (6 bases). V lost 0 bases to trimming and J lost 9 bases, with 17 bases between them. The CDR3 consists of 15 residues. From germline, CDR1 is SGHDT and CDR2 YYEEEE.

CDR3 residues: CASSAQGVDTQYF. In DNA, the CDR3 is TGTGCCAGCAGCGCACAGGGTGTGGATACGCAGTATTTT. The V call is TRBV7-8, the J call TRBJ2-3; maybe TRBD1 (6 bases). Trimming pared 5 bases from V and 6 bases from J, leaving 12 bases between. Per the germline V gene, CDR1 is SGHVS and CDR2 is FQNEAQ. The CDR3 is 13 amino acids. The full variable domain, completed using reference TRBV7-8 and TRBJ2-3, is GAGVSQSPRYKVAKRGQDVALRCDPISGHVSLFWYQQALGQGPEFLTYFQNEAQLDKSGLPSDRFFAERPEGSVSTLKIQRTQQEDSAVYLCASSAQGVDTQYFGPGTRLTVL.

The rearrangement links TRBV5-6 to TRBJ2-7; D is unresolved. The CDR3 is 11 amino acids. Germline CDR1 SGHDT, CDR2 YYEEEE. Trimming took 4 bases from V and 7 from J, leaving 9 bases between them. In DNA, the CDR3 is TGTGCCAGCAGCCTGGACCGGGAGCAGTACTTC. Protein product: CASSLDREQYF.

V is TRBV7-6 and J is TRBJ2-3; D might be TRBD2 (6 bases). Germline V lookup: CDR1 SGHVS, CDR2 FNYEAQ. This CDR3 is 12 amino acids long. The V end was cut by 5 bases, the J end by 10 bases, with 13 bases between. The CDR3 bases are TGTGCCAGCAGCGAGTCGGGGGTTGCGCAGTATTTT. Translation: CASSESGVAQYF.

The chain carries TRBV18 and TRBJ1-6; D gene uncertain. The germline CDR1 and CDR2 sequences are KGHSH and LQKENI. V shed 3 bases and J shed 7 bases, with 13 bases lying between them. The CDR3 has 15 residues. Here the CDR3 DNA reads TGTGCCAGCTCACCGGCCCACAGAGAAAATTCACCCCTCCACTTT. It encodes CASSPAHRENSPLHF.

The V gene is TRBV30, the J gene TRBJ2-5; 10 bases agree with TRBD2. Germline values: CDR1 GTSNPN, CDR2 SVGIG (reference sequence). V shed 2 bases, J shed 0 bases, and the junction held 6 bases outside the gene matches. The CDR3 length is 16 residues. The CDR3, as DNA: TGTGCCTGGAGTCTCGGACTAGCGGCGTACCAAGAGACCCAGTACTTC. Amino acids: CAWSLGLAAYQETQYF. Looking up the rest from reference TRBV30 and TRBJ2-5 gives the full variable domain: SQTIHQWPATLVQPVGSPLSLECTVEGTSNPNLYWYRQAAGRGLQLLFYSVGIGQISSEVPQNLSASRPQDRQFILSSKKLLLSDSGFYLCAWSLGLAAYQETQYFGPGTRLLVL.

The chain carries TRBV5-1 and TRBJ2-5; the D gene is possibly TRBD2 (5 bases). This CDR3 spans 13 amino acids. Germline lookup yields CDR1 SGHRS and CDR2 YFSETQ. Trimming pared 2 bases from V and 3 bases from J, leaving 8 bases between. The CDR3 region has the DNA TGCGCCAGCAGCTTCTTCGGGGAAGAGACCCAGTACTTC. Translation: CASSFFGEETQYF.

A single count supports this clone. The chain carries TRBV5-1 and TRBJ1-5, with D uncertain. The ends were cut back, 8 bases at V and 1 base at J, with 16 bases in the middle. The CDR3 consists of 15 residues. The germline CDR1 and CDR2 sequences are SGHRS and YFSETQ. Here the CDR3 reads CARHPIESSNQPQHF. DNA for the CDR3: TGCGCCAGACACCCGATTGAATCGAGCAATCAGCCCCAGCATTTT. Variable domain in full (rest from reference TRBV5-1 and TRBJ1-5): KAGVTQTPRYLIKTRGQQVTLSCSPISGHRSVSWYQQTPGQGLQFLFEYFSETQRNKGNFPGRFSGRQFSNSRSEMNVSTLELGDSALYLCARHPIESSNQPQHFGDGTRLSIL.

The chain joins TRBV28 to TRBJ1-5, with 7 bases lining up with TRBD1. The CDR3 is 15 residues long. With 2 bases clipped from V and 9 bases from J, the junction kept 10 bases outside the gene matches. The germline CDR1 and CDR2 sequences are MDHEN and SYDVKM. CDR3 sequence reads: CASSLLDRDLAPQHF. CDR3 in DNA: TGTGCCAGCAGTTTACTCGACAGGGACCTAGCGCCCCAGCATTTT.

This clone was seen only once. This rearrangement joins TRBV7-2 to TRBJ2-3; possibly TRBD2 for D (6 bases). Germline V CDR1 and CDR2: SGHTA, FQGNSA. The CDR3 contains 14 residues. The V and J ends lost 3 bases and 3 bases respectively, with 10 bases between them. CDR3 amino acids: CASSFGGLTDTQYF. CDR3 in DNA: TGTGCCAGCAGCTTCGGAGGGTTAACAGATACGCAGTATTTT. The variable domain in full, with the rest retrieved from reference TRBV7-2 and TRBJ2-3, is GAGVSQSPSNKVTEKGKDVELRCDPISGHTALYWYRQSLGQGLEFLIYFQGNSAPDKSGLPSDRFSAERTGGSVSTLTIQRTQQEDSAVYLCASSFGGLTDTQYFGPGTRLTVL.

V usage is TRBV18 and J usage is TRBJ2-3, with D hard to call. This CDR3 has 15 amino acids. CDR1 is KGHSH, CDR2 LQKENI, per germline. The germline V and J ends were trimmed by 2 bases and 2 bases, with 11 bases remaining between them. This chain's CDR3 is CASSPWRSFTDTQYF. The CDR3 DNA reads as TGTGCCAGCTCACCATGGCGGAGCTTCACAGATACGCAGTATTTT.

The rearrangement uses TRBV5-1 and TRBJ2-2, with a weak D call TRBD2 (6 bases). The CDR3 is made up of 17 amino acids. Per the germline V gene, CDR1 is SGHRS and CDR2 is YFSETQ. Trimming removed 0 bases at V and 5 bases at J, with 17 bases between. The CDR3 here is CASSLAPSRGDTGELFF. CDR3 bases: TGCGCCAGCAGCTTGGCGCCCTCGCGGGGTGATACCGGGGAGCTGTTTTTT.

This rearrangement joins TRBV6-5 to TRBJ2-7; tentative D call: TRBD1 (6 bases). Germline CDR1 reads MNHEY; CDR2 reads SVGAGI. This CDR3 contains 15 residues. V lost 6 bases and J lost 2, with 17 bases in between. This CDR3 reads CASRKTGVGPYEQYF. The CDR3 region has the DNA TGTGCCAGCAGAAAGACAGGCGTAGGTCCCTACGAGCAGTACTTC.

The DNA for the CDR3 is TGCAGCGCTCAGGAGGGTGGCAATCAGCCCCAGCATTTT. Protein: CSAQEGGNQPQHF. The chain has TRBV29-1 and TRBJ1-5; D gene ambiguous. CDR1 SQVTM and CDR2 ANQGSEA come from the germline V gene. Trimming took 7 bases from V and 2 from J, leaving 12 bases between them. The CDR3 is made up of 13 amino acids.

The chain links TRBV30 to TRBJ1-1; D not certain. V lost 3 bases to trimming and J lost 1 base, with 6 bases between them. The CDR3 runs 12 residues. CDR1 is GTSNPN, CDR2 SVGIG, per germline (reference sequence). The CDR3 DNA follows: TGTGCCTGGAGGTGGCCGAACACTGAAGCTTTCTTT. Its translation is CAWRWPNTEAFF. The full variable domain, its missing parts supplied by reference TRBV30 and TRBJ1-1, is SQTIHQWPATLVQPVGSPLSLECTVEGTSNPNLYWYRQAAGRGLQLLFYSVGIGQISSEVPQNLSASRPQDRQFILSSKKLLLSDSGFYLCAWRWPNTEAFFGQGTRLTVV.

The V gene is TRBV4-1, the J gene TRBJ2-5; 8 bases are a match to TRBD1. This CDR3 contains 15 residues. Germline V gene sequence: CDR1 MGHRA, CDR2 YSYEKL. Trimming took 7 bases from V and 1 from J; bases not matched to a gene: 8. Here the CDR3 reads CASTSSDRGQETQYF. CDR3 DNA sequence: TGCGCCAGCACTTCATCCGACAGGGGCCAAGAGACCCAGTACTTC.

V is TRBV9 and J is TRBJ2-6, with 10 bases aligning to TRBD1. CDR1 is SGDLS and CDR2 is YYNGEE in the germline V gene. J lost 1 base, V lost 0 bases, and 4 bases had no gene match. The CDR3 is made up of 18 amino acids. This CDR3 reads CASSVVGTGDSGANVLTF. In nucleotides, the CDR3 is TGTGCCAGCAGCGTAGTAGGGACAGGGGATTCTGGGGCCAACGTCCTGACTTTC.

This clone has just a few counts. The J gene is TRBJ1-4, the V gene TRBV27, with 7 bases fitting TRBD1. From germline, CDR1 is MNHEY and CDR2 SMNVEV (reference sequence). V lost 4 bases and J lost 3; bases outside the gene matches: 2. This CDR3 spans 14 amino acids. The CDR3 protein is CASSWDSPNEKLFF. The CDR3 nucleotides are TGTGCCAGCAGTTGGGACAGCCCTAATGAAAAACTGTTTTTT.

The V call is TRBV5-1, the J call TRBJ2-3; 8 bases align to TRBD2. Trimming at V came to 4 bases and at J to 2 bases, leaving 9 bases not matched to a gene. CDR1 and CDR2 from the germline V gene are SGHRS and YFSETQ. The CDR3 consists of 16 residues. CDR3 sequence (DNA): TGCGCCAGCAGCATAAAAGCGGGAGCGATCACAGATACGCAGTATTTT. This gives the protein CASSIKAGAITDTQYF.

The V gene is TRBV27, the J gene TRBJ2-5; D might be TRBD2 (6 bases). V was trimmed by 5 bases and J by 5 bases, leaving 15 bases between them. This CDR3 region has 14 residues. Germline V gives CDR1 MNHEY, CDR2 SMNVEV (reference sequence). CDR3 DNA sequence: TGTGCCAGCAGTCCTCGGATGGGGAGGGAGACCCAGTACTTC. It translates to CASSPRMGRETQYF.

CDR3 sequence: CASSFLGQTNEQFF. DNA of the CDR3: TGTGCCAGCAGCTTTTTAGGACAGACCAATGAGCAGTTCTTC. The V and J genes are TRBV7-3 and TRBJ2-1; perhaps TRBD1 as D (6 bases). The germline V gene has CDR1 SGHTA and CDR2 FQGTGA. CDR3 length: 14 residues. V was cut by 3 bases and J by 6 bases, with 12 bases left in between. The variable domain in full, completed from reference TRBV7-3 and TRBJ2-1, reads GAGVSQTPSNKVTEKGKYVELRCDPISGHTALYWYRQSLGQGPEFLIYFQGTGAADDSGLPNDRFFAVRPEGSVSTLKIQRTERGDSAVYLCASSFLGQTNEQFFGPGTRLTVL.

The chain is built from TRBV11-1 and TRBJ2-1, with 13 positions matching TRBD2. Germline-derived CDR1 and CDR2 are SGHAT and FQDESV (reference sequence). The CDR3 consists of 16 residues. The V gene end was trimmed by 1 base and the J gene end by 8 bases; junction bases not matched to a gene: 5. The CDR3 sequence is CASSLGTSGSAYEQFF. CDR3 nucleotide sequence: TGTGCCAGCAGCTTAGGGACTAGCGGGAGTGCCTATGAGCAGTTCTTC.

The rearrangement links TRBV5-1 to TRBJ2-5; TRBD2 matches 7 bases. V shed 2 bases and J 3 bases; nucleotides not matched to a gene: 7. Per germline, CDR1 SGHRS and CDR2 YFSETQ. This CDR3 comprises 15 residues. The DNA of the CDR3 is TGCGCCAGCAGCTTCCGCCTAGCGGTTGAAGAGACCCAGTACTTC. Protein sequence: CASSFRLAVEETQYF.